The 19 T cell receptor beta chains reported below all come from one sample, sequenced in a study of T cells in Graves' hyperthyroidism and ophthalmopathy. RNA transcripts gave rise to amplified TCR beta CDR3 regions. HTBI primers drove first-round RT-PCR of the TCR CDR3. MiXCR was run by TCRdb on the multiplex PCR reads, yielding one entry per CDR3 protein. Seen here are around 180,000 distinct CDR3 sequences, approximately 15% observed once, and the top ten hold around 27%. Sequencing used blood. The receptor set was obtained from a woman in her fifties or sixties with Graves' hyperthyroidism.

This clonotype appeared many times. This sequence joins TRBV10-3 and TRBJ1-2, with D hard to call. The V end was cut by 3 bases, the J end by 2 bases, with 4 bases between. The CDR3 runs 12 residues. CDR1 and CDR2 from the germline V gene are ENHRY and SYGVKD. The DNA for the CDR3 is TGTGCCATCAGTGACGGGAACTATGGCTACACCTTC. Translation: CAISDGNYGYTF.

The sample holds many counts of this clonotype. A read error may produce the germline difference seen at one junction end. The CDR3 nucleotides read TGTGCCGGCAGCTTAGTACGGGCAGGGGGCTGGAACGAGCAGTACTTC. It translates to CAGSLVRAGGWNEQYF. The chain couples TRBV7-8 to TRBJ2-7; 8 positions agree with TRBD1. The CDR3 contains 16 residues. Germline loops: CDR1 SGHVS, CDR2 FQNEAQ.

This clonotype was observed many times. DNA for the CDR3: TGTGCCAGCAGCTTTGGGACAGGGGTTAAAAATGAGCAGTTCTTC. Translation: CASSFGTGVKNEQFF. The chain has TRBV7-3 and TRBJ2-1; 10 bases map to TRBD1. J lost 7 bases, V lost 3 bases, and 6 bases had no gene match. The CDR3 length is 15 residues. Germline CDR1 SGHTA, CDR2 FQGTGA.

This clonotype came up many times. The chain joins TRBV7-3 to TRBJ2-2, with D possibly matching TRBD2 (5 bases). The CDR3 extends over 13 amino acids. Deletions cut 4 bases from V and 4 bases from J, with 7 bases between. CDR1 SGHTA and CDR2 FQGTGA come from the germline V gene. The CDR3 DNA reads TGTGCCAGCAGCTCGGGAACCACCGGGGAGCTGTTTTTT. Amino acids: CASSSGTTGELFF.

This clonotype was recorded many times. V gene TRBV6-1 combines with J gene TRBJ1-2, with TRBD1 as a possible D gene (6 bases). CDR1 and CDR2 from the germline V gene are MNHNS and SASEGT. CDR3 size: 11 residues. V was clipped by 7 bases and J by 3 bases, with 6 bases between them. For the CDR3, the DNA is TGTGCCAGCAAGGGGGACTATGGCTACACCTTC. This translates into CASKGDYGYTF.

This clonotype has ten or more counts. The rearrangement uses TRBV12-3 or TRBV12-4 and TRBJ1-3, with D perhaps TRBD1 (5 bases). The CDR3 covers 14 residues. V lost 4 bases, J lost 0 bases, and 7 bases lay in between. CDR3 loop: CASSSGNSGNTIYF. In DNA, the CDR3 is TGTGCCAGCAGTTCAGGGAACTCTGGAAACACCATATATTTT.

This clonotype was counted at least ten times. The V and J genes are TRBV6-2 or TRBV6-3 and TRBJ2-2; 14 positions agree with TRBD2. The germline gives CDR1 MNHEY, CDR2 SVGEGT. The CDR3 totals 17 residues. Germline trimming cut 6 bases from V and 6 bases from J; bases unmatched to any gene: 9. CDR3 loop: CASRPTSGGAVAGELFF. CDR3 nucleotides: TGTGCCAGCAGGCCGACTAGCGGGGGGGCCGTCGCCGGGGAGCTGTTTTTT.

This chain uses TRBV29-1 with TRBJ2-1, with a tentative D call TRBD1 (6 bases). Germline V CDR1 and CDR2: SQVTM, ANQGSEA. V lost 7 bases and J lost 4, with 14 bases in between. CDR3 length: 13 amino acids. The CDR3 loop reads CSATDREYNEQFF. CDR3 nucleotide sequence: TGCAGCGCAACGGACAGAGAATACAATGAGCAGTTCTTC.

Points on this clonotype: A read error may account for a junction end that differs from germline. The chain recombines TRBV19 with TRBJ1-2; D might be TRBD1 (6 bases). This CDR3 is 15 amino acids long. Germline V lookup: CDR1 LNHDA, CDR2 SQIVND (reference sequence). The CDR3 loop is CAIGITGSANYGHTF. The CDR3 DNA reads TGTGCCATAGGAATTACAGGGTCCGCTAACTATGGCCACACCTTC.

The CDR3 DNA is TGTGCCAGCAGCCTGGTTACTAGCGGGGGGGGCAATGAGCAGTTCTTC. This codes for CASSLVTSGGGNEQFF. The chain is built from TRBV4-2 and TRBJ2-1; 13 positions match TRBD2. Germline lookup yields CDR1 LGHNA and CDR2 YNFKEQ. This CDR3 has 16 residues. V lost 4 bases and J lost 6; bases outside the gene matches: 6.

This clonotype was seen repeatedly, ten times or more. The V call is TRBV6-1, the J call TRBJ1-1; possibly TRBD1 for D (5 bases). V shed 10 bases and J shed 11 bases, with 17 bases lying between them. In germline, CDR1 is MNHNS, CDR2 SASEGT. The CDR3 spans 11 residues. In nucleotides, the CDR3 is TGTGCCACCACAATGGGGGTTTCGGCTTTCTTT. It specifies CATTMGVSAFF.

The chain is built from TRBV5-6 and TRBJ1-4; 12 bases fit TRBD1. Germline CDR1 is SGHDT and CDR2 is YYEEEE. With 4 bases clipped from V and 0 bases from J, the junction kept 16 bases outside the gene matches. This CDR3 contains 21 residues. The CDR3 region is CASSPGTGGLNNLATNEKLFF. The CDR3 bases are TGTGCCAGCAGCCCCGGGACAGGGGGCCTAAACAACCTTGCAACTAATGAAAAACTGTTTTTT.

This clonotype was recorded only once. Being one base from a much bigger clone, this may be a read error. The V call is TRBV5-1, the J call TRBJ2-1; TRBD2 might be the D (6 bases). The germline CDR1 and CDR2 sequences are SGHRS and YFSETQ. The CDR3 length is 15 residues. This CDR3 is CTSSLAGSSYNEQFF. As DNA, the CDR3 is TGCACCAGCAGCTTGGCGGGGAGTTCCTACAATGAGCAGTTCTTC. Looking up the rest from reference TRBV5-1 and TRBJ2-1 gives the full variable domain: KAGVTQTPRYLIKTRGQQVTLSCSPISGHRSVSWYQQTPGQGLQFLFEYFSETQRNKGNFPGRFSGRQFSNSRSEMNVSTLELGDSALYLCTSSLAGSSYNEQFFGPGTRLTVL.

In its sample, this clonotype was seen many times. CDR3 in amino acids: CSASTGIGELFF. Written as DNA, the CDR3 is TGCAGTGCTAGCACAGGGATCGGGGAGCTGTTTTTT. The chain carries TRBV20-1 and TRBJ2-2; possibly TRBD1 for D (6 bases). This CDR3 comprises 12 residues. Trimming cost V 3 bases and J 7 bases, with 9 bases left between them. CDR1 and CDR2 from the germline V gene are DFQATT and SNEGSKA (reference sequence).

CDR3 protein: CASSLEGQGSVNTEAFF. The CDR3 DNA sequence: TGTGCCAGCAGCTTGGAGGGACAGGGATCGGTGAACACTGAAGCTTTCTTT. This chain links TRBV5-6 with TRBJ1-1; TRBD1 matches 9 bases. The J segment lost 0 bases and the V segment lost 0 bases, leaving 6 bases of the junction unmatched. Germline values: CDR1 SGHDT, CDR2 YYEEEE. The CDR3 has 17 amino acids.

This clonotype came up many times. The chain carries TRBV7-8 and TRBJ1-5; TRBD1 is a possible D gene (6 bases). Germline V gene data show CDR1 as SGHVS and CDR2 as FQNEAQ. The ends were cut back, 1 base at V and 4 bases at J, with 17 bases in the middle. The CDR3 extends over 17 amino acids. The CDR3 spells CASSLGLLGARNQPQHF. CDR3 DNA sequence: TGTGCCAGCAGCTTAGGTCTATTGGGGGCTCGGAATCAGCCCCAGCATTTT. Looking up the rest from reference TRBV7-8 and TRBJ1-5 gives the full variable domain: GAGVSQSPRYKVAKRGQDVALRCDPISGHVSLFWYQQALGQGPEFLTYFQNEAQLDKSGLPSDRFFAERPEGSVSTLKIQRTQQEDSAVYLCASSLGLLGARNQPQHFGDGTRLSIL.

This clonotype has at least ten counts. The chain links TRBV3-1 to TRBJ2-7, with 7 bases matching TRBD1. CDR3 length equals 13 residues. Germline V gene sequence: CDR1 LGHDT, CDR2 YNNKEL (reference sequence). After removal of 8 bases from V and 4 bases from J, the junction contained 8 bases not matched to a gene. The CDR3 loop is CASGRDSEYEQYF. For the CDR3, the DNA is TGTGCCAGCGGACGGGACAGCGAGTACGAGCAGTACTTC.

This clonotype was counted at least ten times. CDR3 protein: CASSQTGVSYNEQFF. The DNA of the CDR3 is TGCGCCAGCAGTCAGACAGGAGTAAGTTACAATGAGCAGTTCTTC. The chain is built from TRBV5-1 and TRBJ2-1, with a tentative D call TRBD1 (6 bases). The CDR3 sequence is 15 residues long. V lost 5 bases, J lost 4 bases, and 16 bases lay in between. Germline V gene data show CDR1 as SGHRS and CDR2 as YFSETQ.

In the case of this clonotype: A read error is possible here, since a much larger clone lies one base away. The rearrangement links TRBV19 to TRBJ2-2; the D gene could be TRBD1 or TRBD2 (5 bases each). This CDR3 has 14 residues. Germline CDR1 is LNHDA and CDR2 is SQIVND (reference sequence). DNA of the CDR3: TGTGCCACCAAAGGGGTAAAGAACACCGGGGAGCTGGTTTTT. Residues: CATKGVKNTGELVF.